These T cell receptor beta chains were read from a single sample in a study of glioma-infiltrating T cells. TCRdb ran MiXCR on the multiplex PCR reads and lists one entry per CDR3 protein. The data show 110,000 or so distinct CDR3 sequences, approximately 26% seen once. Sequenced: glioma tissue, nonneoplastic brain tissue, or PBMCs (not recorded which). All receptors come from a human donor with low-grade glioma or glioblastoma, undergoing nonglioma brain surgery, or in good health (not recorded which). The CDR3 runs from the conserved cysteine through the conserved F or W. D genes are given only for firm matches. For some rows the clone size is stated as once, few or many, or as a class when expanded; others skip it.

size,V,D,J,CDR3,DNA
many,TRBV27,TRBD1,TRBJ2-7,CASSLAGTGSEQYF,TGTGCCAGCAGTTTAGCCGGGACAGGGAGCGAGCAGTACTTC
.,TRBV6-1,TRBD2,TRBJ2-1,CASRPGVAGLNERFF,TGTGCCAGCAGGCCCGGAGTAGCGGGACTCAATGAGCGTTTCTTC
many,TRBV7-2,.,TRBJ2-7,CASSYNEGDEQYF,TGTGCCAGCAGTTACAACGAGGGGGACGAGCAGTACTTC
many,TRBV29-1,.,TRBJ1-3,CSVGGPHDSGNTIYF,TGCAGCGTTGGTGGGCCCCATGACTCTGGAAACACCATATATTTT
many,TRBV6-1,.,TRBJ2-5,CASSDPGRTQETQYF,TGTGCCAGCAGTGATCCCGGACGGACGCAAGAGACCCAGTACTTC
few,TRBV11-2,TRBD2,TRBJ2-3,CASSFTGTSTSDTQYF,TGTGCCAGCAGCTTTACCGGGACTAGCACTTCAGATACGCAGTATTTT
many,TRBV7-9,.,TRBJ2-5,CASRAQGLGGGTQYF,TGTGCCAGCAGAGCGCAGGGGCTCGGTGGGGGGACCCAGTACTTC
many,TRBV5-1,.,TRBJ2-3,CASSLGVDTQYF,TGCGCCAGCAGCTTGGGAGTGGATACGCAGTATTTT
.,TRBV29-1,.,TRBJ2-7,CSVRPSSFTSYEQYF,TGCAGCGTGAGACCTTCTAGCTTTACTAGCTACGAGCAGTACTTC
.,TRBV6-1,.,TRBJ2-1,CASRRREKAYNDQFF,TGTGCCAGCAGACGCAGGGAAAAGGCCTACAATGATCAGTTCTTC
many,TRBV20-1,.,TRBJ1-1,CSANRYSEAFF,TGCAGTGCCAACCGGTATTCTGAAGCTTTCTTT
many,TRBV11-3,.,TRBJ1-1,CASSPAVHTEAFF,TGTGCCAGCAGCCCGGCCGTACACACTGAAGCTTTCTTT
many,TRBV7-2,TRBD2,TRBJ2-1,CASSSWREDEQFF,TGTGCCAGCAGCTCTTGGCGGGAGGATGAGCAGTTCTTC
medium-sized,TRBV6-2/TRBV6-3,.,TRBJ1-1,CASSGDDTEAFF,TGTGCCAGCAGTGGGGACGACACTGAAGCTTTCTTT
many,TRBV29-1,.,TRBJ1-2,CSVVPGAYGYTF,TGCAGCGTTGTGCCGGGGGCGTATGGCTACACCTTC
many,TRBV4-2,TRBD1,TRBJ1-2,CASSQKKTGDLGDGYTF,TGTGCCAGCAGCCAAAAAAAGACAGGGGACCTGGGGGATGGCTACACCTTC
many,TRBV15,.,TRBJ1-3,CATSRETVRAGNTIYF,TGTGCCACCAGCAGGGAGACAGTAAGGGCGGGAAACACCATATATTTT
many,TRBV27,.,TRBJ1-1,CASTSRQENTEAFF,TGTGCCAGCACCTCCAGACAGGAGAACACTGAAGCTTTCTTT
many,TRBV7-2,.,TRBJ2-3,CASSKSATASQGTQYF,TGTGCCAGCAGTAAATCCGCGACCGCCTCACAGGGTACGCAGTATTTT
many,TRBV6-2/TRBV6-3,TRBD1,TRBJ1-2,CASGQGVGGYTF,TGTGCCAGCGGCCAGGGGGTCGGTGGCTACACCTTC
many,TRBV9,.,TRBJ2-1,CASSVVGSGYYNEQFF,TGTGCCAGCAGCGTAGTCGGGAGCGGGTACTACAATGAGCAGTTCTTC
.,TRBV12-3/TRBV12-4,TRBD2,TRBJ2-3,CASSSRPSGDDRQYF,TGTGCCAGCAGTTCCAGACCTAGCGGGGATGATAGGCAGTATTTT
few,TRBV5-1,.,TRBJ2-1,CASSLYGGSNEQFF,TGCGCCAGCAGCTTGTACGGTGGCAGCAATGAGCAGTTCTTC
few,TRBV7-9,.,TRBJ2-4,CASSPLTGPLAKNIQYF,TGTGCCAGCAGCCCTCTTACAGGACCCTTAGCCAAAAACATTCAGTACTTC
many,TRBV4-3,.,TRBJ2-2,CASSQRWSGELFF,TGCGCCAGCAGCCAAAGGTGGTCCGGGGAGCTGTTTTTT
.,TRBV12-3/TRBV12-4,.,TRBJ2-5,CASSPGDPTETQYF,TGTGCCAGCAGTCCGGGGGATCCAACGGAGACCCAGTACTTC
many,TRBV5-4,TRBD2,TRBJ2-1,CASSYSGLVRGNEQFF,TGTGCCAGCAGCTACTCCGGACTAGTAAGGGGCAATGAGCAGTTCTTC
many,TRBV12-3/TRBV12-4,TRBD1,TRBJ1-5,CASSSWDRDLQPQHF,TGTGCCAGCAGTTCCTGGGACAGGGACCTTCAGCCCCAGCATTTT
many,TRBV6-1,TRBD1,TRBJ2-7,CSSAGGQSYEQYF,TGTTCCAGTGCAGGGGGCCAGTCTTACGAGCAGTACTTC
many,TRBV18,.,TRBJ1-1,CASSPPRSSTEAFF,TGTGCCAGCTCACCACCCAGGTCGAGCACTGAAGCTTTCTTT
many,TRBV10-3,TRBD1,TRBJ1-6,CAIRRGDSAPLHF,TGTGCCATCAGACGGGGGGACAGTGCACCCCTCCACTTT
many,TRBV15,.,TRBJ2-4,CATRRTGLQAKNIQYF,TGTGCCACCAGGAGAACAGGGCTTCAGGCCAAAAACATTCAGTACTTC
many,TRBV9,.,TRBJ2-1,CASSVDGHNEQFF,TGTGCCAGCAGCGTAGACGGCCACAATGAGCAGTTCTTC
.,TRBV20-1,TRBD2,TRBJ2-7,CSARDSRGSGYF,TGCAGTGCTAGAGATTCACGCGGGAGTGGGTACTTC
many,TRBV9,TRBD1,TRBJ2-7,CASSFRDRDYEQYF,TGTGCCAGCAGCTTCCGGGACAGAGACTACGAGCAGTACTTC
many,TRBV7-9,.,TRBJ1-1,CASSLRTEAPEAFF,TGTGCCAGCAGCTTAAGGACCGAAGCTCCTGAAGCTTTCTTT
many,TRBV6-5,.,TRBJ1-6,CASSYSSGGFGYNSPLHF,TGTGCCAGCAGTTACTCGAGTGGGGGGTTTGGTTATAATTCACCCCTCCACTTT
many,TRBV12-3/TRBV12-4,TRBD1,TRBJ2-7,CASGSWDRDEQYF,TGTGCCAGCGGATCGTGGGACAGAGACGAGCAGTACTTC
many,TRBV9,.,TRBJ1-2,CASSVATSGYGYTF,TGTGCCAGCAGCGTAGCTACGTCAGGGTATGGCTACACCTTC
many,TRBV4-3,.,TRBJ2-4,CASSQVSTKNIQYF,TGCGCCAGCAGCCAAGTGTCGACCAAAAACATTCAGTACTTC
.,TRBV12-3/TRBV12-4,TRBD1,TRBJ2-1,CAGSRTGYKFF,TGTGCCGGCAGCCGGACAGGGTATAAGTTCTTC
few,TRBV11-3,TRBD2,TRBJ2-2,CASSLVSLSGSGGELFF,TGTGCCAGCAGCTTAGTTTCCCTAAGCGGGAGTGGCGGGGAGCTGTTTTTT
many,TRBV29-1,.,TRBJ2-5,CSVGSWEQNQETQYF,TGCAGCGTTGGGAGTTGGGAACAGAACCAAGAGACCCAGTACTTC
few,TRBV14,.,TRBJ1-5,CASSQVTGPQHF,TGTGCCAGCAGCCAAGTTACGGGTCCCCAGCATTTT
many,TRBV27,.,TRBJ2-6,CASSLREGANVLTF,TGTGCCAGCAGCCTAAGGGAGGGGGCCAACGTCCTGACTTTC
.,TRBV29-1,TRBD1,TRBJ2-7,CSVEDKDRPTYEQHF,TGCAGCGTTGAAGACAAGGACAGGCCTACCTACGAGCAGCACTTC
many,TRBV6-5,.,TRBJ1-2,CASSYSPENYGYTF,TGTGCCAGCAGTTACTCCCCAGAAAACTATGGCTACACCTTC
many,TRBV6-5,.,TRBJ2-7,CASSYSSTEQYF,TGTGCCAGCAGTTACTCTTCTACGGAGCAGTACTTC
many,TRBV6-1,TRBD1,TRBJ1-6,CASSLTGGHNSPLHF,TGTGCCAGCAGTCTGACAGGGGGGCATAATTCACCCCTCCACTTT
many,TRBV7-2,.,TRBJ2-5,CASSPRQSQETQYF,TGTGCCAGCAGCCCACGACAAAGCCAAGAGACCCAGTACTTC
many,TRBV19,.,TRBJ1-5,CASTRTDNSNQPQHF,TGTGCCAGTACCCGGACGGACAATAGCAATCAGCCCCAGCATTTT
.,TRBV14,.,TRBJ2-2,CASSTRAYVGDTGELFF,TGTGCCAGCAGCACACGAGCCTACGTGGGGGACACCGGGGAGCTGTTTTTT
many,TRBV14,.,TRBJ2-5,CASSQGELPGETQYF,TGTGCCAGCAGCCAAGGAGAACTCCCCGGGGAGACCCAGTACTTC
.,TRBV29-1,.,TRBJ1-5,CSARDNPGAQHF,TGCAGCGCTCGGGACAACCCGGGGGCCCAGCATTTT
many,TRBV28,.,TRBJ2-7,CASSLSSGGAYEQYF,TGTGCCAGCAGTTTATCCTCAGGGGGGGCCTACGAGCAGTACTTC
.,TRBV30,.,TRBJ2-1,CAWNFYNEQFF,TGTGCCTGGAACTTCTACAATGAGCAGTTCTTC
.,TRBV6-2/TRBV6-3,.,TRBJ1-2,CASSYSLRNGYIF,TGTGCCAGCAGCTACTCTTTGAGGAATGGCTACATCTTC
many,TRBV7-2,.,TRBJ2-7,CASSPEFGQEEQYF,TGTGCCAGCAGCCCCGAGTTCGGCCAGGAGGAGCAGTACTTC
.,TRBV19,.,TRBJ2-5,CASSIGTNQETQYF,TGTGCCAGTAGTATAGGGACGAACCAAGAGACCCAGTACTTC